The count of the clone carrying this T cell receptor beta chain is one. Its cognate antigen is unknown. The sample belongs to a study of cytomegalovirus exposure and HLA in healthy donors. Looking at the study overall: Early on, a data release was issued that held about 85 million unique TCRs from HLA-typed donors.

General study results and limits: Sequencing depth across donors, presence/absence analyses assumed, was roughly uniform. In a later analysis, common viral pathogens appeared linked to several of the most significant clusters.

The primer mix had 60 Vbeta and 13 Jbeta primers. Profiled with immunoSEQ multiplex PCR; TCRdb holds only in-frame clones, not every one. The repertoire holds 150,000 or so clones, with about 74% as singletons. CDR1 and CDR2 (germline): SGHVS, FNYEAQ. The CDR3 runs to 18 residues. After removal of 4 bases from V and 4 bases from J, the junction contained 13 bases not matched to a gene. This receptor was taken from a man younger than 35 in good health and CMV-seropositive. This sequence joins TRBV7-6 and TRBJ2-3; the match to TRBD2 covers 11 bases. The sequencing input was PBMCs. The chain's CDR3 is CASSSKPHWTSGPDTQYF. The CDR3 nucleotides are TGTGCCAGCAGCTCGAAACCCCATTGGACTAGCGGGCCAGATACGCAGTATTTT.